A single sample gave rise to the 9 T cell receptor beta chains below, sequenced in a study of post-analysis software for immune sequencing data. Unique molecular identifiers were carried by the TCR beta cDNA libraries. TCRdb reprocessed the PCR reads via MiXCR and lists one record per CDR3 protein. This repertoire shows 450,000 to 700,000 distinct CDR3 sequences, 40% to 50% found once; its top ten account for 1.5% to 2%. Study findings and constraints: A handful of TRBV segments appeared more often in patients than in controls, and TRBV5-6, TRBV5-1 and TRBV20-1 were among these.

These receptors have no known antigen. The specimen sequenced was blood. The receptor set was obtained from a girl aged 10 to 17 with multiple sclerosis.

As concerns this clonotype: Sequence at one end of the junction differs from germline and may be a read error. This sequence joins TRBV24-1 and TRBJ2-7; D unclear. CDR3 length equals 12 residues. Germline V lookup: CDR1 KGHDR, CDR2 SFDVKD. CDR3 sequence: CVTSDSAYEQYF. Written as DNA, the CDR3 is TGTGTCACCAGTGATTCCGCTTACGAGCAGTACTTC.

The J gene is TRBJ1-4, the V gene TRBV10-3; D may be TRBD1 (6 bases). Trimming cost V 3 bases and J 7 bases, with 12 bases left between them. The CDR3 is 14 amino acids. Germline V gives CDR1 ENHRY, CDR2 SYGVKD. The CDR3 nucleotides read TGTGCCATCAGTGATCCGGGGGCAAGTGAAAAACTGTTTTTT. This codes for CAISDPGASEKLFF.

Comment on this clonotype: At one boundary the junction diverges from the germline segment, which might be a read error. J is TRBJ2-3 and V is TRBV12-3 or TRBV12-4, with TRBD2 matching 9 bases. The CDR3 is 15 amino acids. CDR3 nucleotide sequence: TGTGCCAGCAGTGTAGCGGGAGCGATCACAGATGCGCAGTATTTT. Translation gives CASSVAGAITDAQYF.

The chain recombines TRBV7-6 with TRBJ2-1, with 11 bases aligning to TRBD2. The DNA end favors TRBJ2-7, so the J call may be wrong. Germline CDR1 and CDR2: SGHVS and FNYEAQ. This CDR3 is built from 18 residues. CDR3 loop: CASSSQPPGTSGYNEQYF. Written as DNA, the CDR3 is TGTGCCAGCAGCTCGCAACCCCCCGGGACTAGCGGCTACAATGAGCAGTACTTC.

CDR3 amino acids: CASSPIGLAGAIYNEQFF. Here the CDR3 DNA reads TGTGCCAGCAGCCCTATAGGACTAGCGGGAGCGATCTACAATGAGCAGTTCTTC. The V and J genes are TRBV27 and TRBJ2-1, with TRBD2 matching 13 bases. V was pared by 6 bases and J by 3 bases, with 11 bases of the junction left unmatched. Germline values: CDR1 MNHEY, CDR2 SMNVEV (reference sequence). This CDR3 is 18 amino acids long.

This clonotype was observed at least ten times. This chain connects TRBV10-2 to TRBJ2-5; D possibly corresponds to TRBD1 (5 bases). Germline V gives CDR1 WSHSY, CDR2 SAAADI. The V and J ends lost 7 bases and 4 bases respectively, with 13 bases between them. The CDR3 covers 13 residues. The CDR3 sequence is CASIPGNGETQYF. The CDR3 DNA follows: TGCGCCAGCATCCCAGGGAATGGAGAGACCCAGTACTTC.

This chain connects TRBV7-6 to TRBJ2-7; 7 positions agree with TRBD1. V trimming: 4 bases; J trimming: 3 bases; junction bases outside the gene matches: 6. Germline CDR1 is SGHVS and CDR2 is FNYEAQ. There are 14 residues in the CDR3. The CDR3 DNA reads TGTGCCAGCAGCTCTCGGACAGGCTTCTACGAGCAGTACTTC. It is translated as CASSSRTGFYEQYF.

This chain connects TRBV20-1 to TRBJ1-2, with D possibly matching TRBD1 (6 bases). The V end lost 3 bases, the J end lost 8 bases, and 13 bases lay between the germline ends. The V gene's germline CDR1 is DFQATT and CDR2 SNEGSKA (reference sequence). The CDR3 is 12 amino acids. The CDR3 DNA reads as TGCAGTGCTAGTCGGACAGAACACGGCTACACCTTC. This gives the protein CSASRTEHGYTF.

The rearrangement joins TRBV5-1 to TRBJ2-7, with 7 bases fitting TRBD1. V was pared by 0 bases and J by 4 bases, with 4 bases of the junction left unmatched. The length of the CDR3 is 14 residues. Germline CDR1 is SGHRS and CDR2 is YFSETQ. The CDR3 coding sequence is TGCGCCAGCAGCTTGGAACAGGGGATGTACGAGCAGTACTTC. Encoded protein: CASSLEQGMYEQYF.